A single TCR beta chain is shown here with its context. As yet, its antigen is unknown. It was with a sample-barcoded 5' primer and a J-beta primer mix that a second PCR of about 7 to 12 cycles was run. Every cDNA was tagged by a template-switch adaptor with 12 random nucleotides. MiXCR, applied by TCRdb to the 5' RACE reads, yields one record per CDR3 protein. The sample lists about 1.8 million distinct CDR3 sequences, 40% to 55% occurring once. V lost 3 bases, J lost 7 bases, and 9 bases stayed unmatched. Looked up from germline, CDR1 is DFQATT and CDR2 is SNEGSKA (reference sequence). This CDR3 contains 15 residues. This sample is drawn from a study of blood T cells in healthy people across ages. For the study at large: Capturing about one barcoded beta molecule per two T cells was achieved by template switching.

Findings of the study overall: Fewer expanded clones and more diversity marked long-lived versus aged donors.

The origin of this receptor is a woman between 40 and 55 years old in good health. The chain recombines TRBV20-1 with TRBJ1-5; 10 bases are shared with TRBD1. Sample: blood. The CDR3 protein is CSARGDRGFFQPQHF. Here the CDR3 DNA reads TGCAGTGCTAGGGGGGACAGGGGTTTTTTCCAGCCCCAGCATTTT.